This entry features one T cell receptor (beta chain) sequence. Its antigen is unidentified. CD8+CD57+ cell expansion had been shown by flow cytometry in patients chosen for sequencing. Every patient had severe acquired aplastic anemia. There was no therapy given to any patient before the blood sampling took place. This sample is drawn from a study of CD8+CD57+ T cells in acquired aplastic anemia. Study at large: The sorted CD4+ and CD8+ cells yielded an average around 3 ug of DNA.

Broader study findings: Comparison of patients with controls identified about 27 shared CD8+ CDR3 sequences.

Germline CDR1 and CDR2: SGHTA and FQGNSA. The CDR3 spans 14 residues. CDR3 and TCR beta VDJ profiling relied on a genomic DNA template. A single record per CDR3 protein comes from TCRdb applying MiXCR to the reads. In the table there are around 150,000 distinct CDR3 sequences, more than 40% of which are singletons. The gene calls are TRBV7-2 and TRBJ2-5; D is possibly TRBD2 (6 bases). Sequenced input: sorted CD4+, CD8+, or CD8+CD57+ T cells (not recorded which) from PBMCs. This receptor was obtained from a human donor with aplastic anemia. The chain's CDR3 is CASGLDFSGETQYF. The CDR3 DNA reads TGTGCTAGCGGCTTAGATTTTTCTGGGGAGACCCAGTACTTC.